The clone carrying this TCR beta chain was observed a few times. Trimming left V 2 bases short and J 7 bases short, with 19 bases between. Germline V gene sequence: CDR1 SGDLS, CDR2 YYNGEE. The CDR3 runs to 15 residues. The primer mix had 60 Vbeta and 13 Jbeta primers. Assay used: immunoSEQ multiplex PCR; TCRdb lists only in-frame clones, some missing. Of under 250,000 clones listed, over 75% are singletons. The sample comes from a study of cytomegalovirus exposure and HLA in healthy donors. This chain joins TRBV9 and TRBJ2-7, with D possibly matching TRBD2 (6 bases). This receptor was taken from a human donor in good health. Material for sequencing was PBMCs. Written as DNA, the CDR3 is TGTGCCAGCAGCGTGGGGACTCAGAGAACGGGGGAGCAGTACTTC. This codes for CASSVGTQRTGEQYF.